This T cell receptor beta chain comes out of a study of blood T cells in healthy people across ages. Healthy individuals of Caucasian origin from Russia, aged about 6 to 100, served as donors. The study, taken as a whole, reports: Roughly linear declines in TCR beta diversity per million T cells occurred with age.

A J-beta primer mix and a sample-barcoded 5' primer were used in a second PCR of roughly 6 to 11 cycles. A template-switch adaptor that had 12 random nucleotides put a tag on each cDNA molecule. Each CDR3 protein is one row after TCRdb ran MiXCR on the 5' RACE reads. Of around 2 million distinct CDR3 sequences in the sample, about two fifths were seen once. A remark on this clonotype: The antigen is unknown.

Input material: blood. The clonotype comes from a human donor in good health.

CDR3: CASSFHHLAGEQFF. The CDR3 DNA sequence: TGTGCCAGCAGCTTCCACCACCTAGCGGGGGAGCAGTTCTTC. The chain recombines TRBV9 with TRBJ2-1; 9 bases line up with TRBD2. After removal of 4 bases from V and 10 bases from J, the junction contained 9 bases not matched to a gene. The CDR3 runs to 14 residues. The germline V gene has CDR1 SGDLS and CDR2 YYNGEE.